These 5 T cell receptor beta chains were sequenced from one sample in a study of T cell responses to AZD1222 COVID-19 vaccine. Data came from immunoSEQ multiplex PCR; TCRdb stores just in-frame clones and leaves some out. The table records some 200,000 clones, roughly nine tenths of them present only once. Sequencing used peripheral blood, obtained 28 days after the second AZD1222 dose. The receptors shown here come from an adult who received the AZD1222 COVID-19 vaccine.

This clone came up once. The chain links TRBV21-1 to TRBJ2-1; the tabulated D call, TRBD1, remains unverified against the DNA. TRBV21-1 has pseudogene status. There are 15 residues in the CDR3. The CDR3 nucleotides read TGTGCCAGCAGCCAACAGGGGAAAGCCTACAATGAGCAGTTCTTC. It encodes CASSQQGKAYNEQFF.

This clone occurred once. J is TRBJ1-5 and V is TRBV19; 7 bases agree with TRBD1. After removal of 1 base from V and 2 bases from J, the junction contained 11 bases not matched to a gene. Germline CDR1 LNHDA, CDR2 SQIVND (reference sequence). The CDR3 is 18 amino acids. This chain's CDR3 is CASSIGQGRRFGNQPQHF. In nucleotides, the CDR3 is TGTGCCAGTAGTATAGGACAGGGACGACGGTTCGGCAATCAGCCCCAGCATTTT.

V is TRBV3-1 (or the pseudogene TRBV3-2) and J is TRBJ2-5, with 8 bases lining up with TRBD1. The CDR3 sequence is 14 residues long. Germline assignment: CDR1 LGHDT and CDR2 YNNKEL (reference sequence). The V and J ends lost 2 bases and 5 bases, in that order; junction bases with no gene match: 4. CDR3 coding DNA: TGTGCCAGCAGCCAAAAAACAGGGGGGGAGACCCAGTACTTC. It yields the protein CASSQKTGGETQYF.

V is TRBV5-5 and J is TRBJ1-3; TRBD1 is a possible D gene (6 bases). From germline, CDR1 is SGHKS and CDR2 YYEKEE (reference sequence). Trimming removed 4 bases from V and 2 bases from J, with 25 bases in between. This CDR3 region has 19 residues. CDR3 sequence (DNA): TGTGCCAGCAGCCCGGAGGGACATAACCTGATCGGCCCTGGAAACACCATATATTTT. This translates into CASSPEGHNLIGPGNTIYF.

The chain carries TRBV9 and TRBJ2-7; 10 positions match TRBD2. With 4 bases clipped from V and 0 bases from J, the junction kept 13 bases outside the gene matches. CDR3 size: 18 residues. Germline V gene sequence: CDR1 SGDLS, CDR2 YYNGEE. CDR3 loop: CASSPRGPSSGGSYEQYF. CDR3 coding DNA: TGTGCCAGCAGCCCGAGAGGGCCATCTAGCGGGGGCTCCTACGAGCAGTACTTC. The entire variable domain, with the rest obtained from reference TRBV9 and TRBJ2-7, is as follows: DSGVTQTPKHLITATGQRVTLRCSPRSGDLSVYWYQQSLDQGLQFLIQYYNGEERAKGNILERFSAQQFPDLHSELNLSSLELGDSALYFCASSPRGPSSGGSYEQYFGPGTRLTVT.